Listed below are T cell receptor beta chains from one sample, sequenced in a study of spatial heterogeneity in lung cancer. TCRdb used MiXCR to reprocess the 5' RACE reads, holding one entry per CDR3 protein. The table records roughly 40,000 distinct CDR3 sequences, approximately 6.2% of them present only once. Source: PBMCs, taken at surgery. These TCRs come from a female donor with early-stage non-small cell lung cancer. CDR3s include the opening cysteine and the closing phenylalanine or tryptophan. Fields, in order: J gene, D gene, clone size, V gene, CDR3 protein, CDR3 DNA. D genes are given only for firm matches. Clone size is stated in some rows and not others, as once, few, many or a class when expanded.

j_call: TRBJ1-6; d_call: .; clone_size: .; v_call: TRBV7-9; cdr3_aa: CASSIQNSPLHF; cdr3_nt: TGTGCCAGCAGCATCCAAAATTCACCCCTCCACTTT
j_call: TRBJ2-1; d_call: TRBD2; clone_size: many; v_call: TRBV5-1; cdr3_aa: CASSQAGTRIEFF; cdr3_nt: TGCGCCAGCAGCCAAGCCGGGACTAGAATCGAGTTCTTC
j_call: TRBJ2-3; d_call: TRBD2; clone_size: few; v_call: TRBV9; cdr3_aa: CASSAIAGGSSRTQYF; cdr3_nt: TGTGCCAGCAGCGCGATAGCGGGGGGCTCCTCCCGTACGCAGTATTTT
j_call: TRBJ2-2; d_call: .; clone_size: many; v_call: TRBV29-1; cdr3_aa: CSVDSGTAGELFF; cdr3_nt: TGCAGCGTTGACTCTGGGACCGCCGGGGAGCTGTTTTTT
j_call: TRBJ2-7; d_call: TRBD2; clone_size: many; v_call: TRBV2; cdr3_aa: CASSPLGGKDDEQYF; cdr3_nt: TGTGCCAGCAGTCCCTTGGGAGGGAAGGACGACGAGCAGTACTTC
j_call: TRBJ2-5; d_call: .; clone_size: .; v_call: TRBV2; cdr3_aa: CASGGNQETQYF; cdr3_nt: TGTGCCAGCGGCGGGAACCAAGAGACCCAGTACTTC
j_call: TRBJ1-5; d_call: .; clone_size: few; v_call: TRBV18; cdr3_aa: CASSLPDSDAHF; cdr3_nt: TGTGCCAGCTCACTACCTGACAGTGATGCGCATTTT
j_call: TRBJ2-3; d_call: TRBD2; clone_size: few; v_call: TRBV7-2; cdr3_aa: CASSAGTSGGAALNTQYF; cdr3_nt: TGTGCCAGCAGCGCCGGGACTAGCGGGGGGGCCGCACTTAATACGCAGTATTTT
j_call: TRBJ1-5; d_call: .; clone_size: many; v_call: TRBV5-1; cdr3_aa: CASSIQPSNQPQHF; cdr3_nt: TGCGCCAGCAGCATACAGCCTAGCAATCAGCCCCAGCATTTT
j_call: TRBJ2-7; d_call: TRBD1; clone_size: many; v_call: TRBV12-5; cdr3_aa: CASGLPGQGAYF; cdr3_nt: TGTGCTAGTGGGCTCCCGGGACAGGGGGCGTACTTC
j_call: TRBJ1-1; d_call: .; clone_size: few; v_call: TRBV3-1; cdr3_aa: CASSQSQGGTEAFF; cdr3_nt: TGTGCCAGCAGCCAATCTCAGGGAGGGACTGAAGCTTTCTTT
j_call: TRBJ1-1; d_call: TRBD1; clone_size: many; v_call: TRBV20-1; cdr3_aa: CSARTSQGASTEAFF; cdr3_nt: TGCAGTGCTAGGACTTCTCAGGGGGCGAGTACTGAAGCTTTCTTT
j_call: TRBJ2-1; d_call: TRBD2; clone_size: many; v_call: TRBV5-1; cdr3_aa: CASSNGLASYNEQFF; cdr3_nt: TGCGCCAGCAGCAACGGACTAGCCTCCTACAATGAGCAGTTCTTC
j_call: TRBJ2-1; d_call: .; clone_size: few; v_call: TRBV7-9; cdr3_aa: CASSWTIRGDYNEQFF; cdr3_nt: TGTGCCAGCAGCTGGACCATTCGAGGGGATTACAATGAGCAGTTCTTC
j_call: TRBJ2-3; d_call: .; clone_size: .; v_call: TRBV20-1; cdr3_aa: CSARGDTQYF; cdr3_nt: TGCAGTGCTAGAGGAGATACGCAGTATTTT
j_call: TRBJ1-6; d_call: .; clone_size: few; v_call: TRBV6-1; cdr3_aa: CASSENGQLPLHF; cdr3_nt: TGTGCCAGCAGTGAAAATGGGCAGTTACCCCTCCACTTT
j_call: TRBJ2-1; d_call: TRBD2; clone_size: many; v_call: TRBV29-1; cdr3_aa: CSVEVAGKPYNEQFF; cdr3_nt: TGCAGCGTTGAAGTAGCGGGGAAACCCTACAATGAGCAGTTCTTC
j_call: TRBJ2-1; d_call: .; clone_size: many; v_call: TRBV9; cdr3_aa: CASSVAGDSYNEQFF; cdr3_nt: TGTGCCAGCAGCGTAGCGGGGGACTCCTACAATGAGCAGTTCTTC
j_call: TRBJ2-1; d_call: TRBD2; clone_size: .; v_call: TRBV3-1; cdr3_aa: CASSQTGLAFSEQFF; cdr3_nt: TGTGCCAGCAGCCAAACGGGACTAGCTTTCAGTGAGCAGTTCTTC
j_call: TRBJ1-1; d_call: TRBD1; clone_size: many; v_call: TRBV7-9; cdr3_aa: CASSREGAGFEAFF; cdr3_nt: TGTGCCAGCAGCCGAGAGGGGGCAGGTTTTGAAGCTTTCTTT
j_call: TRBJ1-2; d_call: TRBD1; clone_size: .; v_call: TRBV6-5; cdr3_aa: CASSPGQGSNYGYTF; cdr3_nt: TGTGCCAGCAGCCCTGGACAGGGATCTAACTATGGCTACACCTTC
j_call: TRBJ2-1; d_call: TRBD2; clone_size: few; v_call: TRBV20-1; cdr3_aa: CSAPLGGSSSYNEQFF; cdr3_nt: TGCAGTGCACCACTGGGGGGGTCGAGCTCCTACAATGAGCAGTTCTTC
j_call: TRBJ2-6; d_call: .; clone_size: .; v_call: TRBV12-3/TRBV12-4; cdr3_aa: CASISLARGAWANVLTF; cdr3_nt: TGTGCCAGCATTTCCTTGGCCCGGGGGGCGTGGGCCAACGTCCTGACTTTC
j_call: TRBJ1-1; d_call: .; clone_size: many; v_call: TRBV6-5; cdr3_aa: CASSYLWGTEAFF; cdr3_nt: TGTGCCAGCAGTTACCTATGGGGCACTGAAGCTTTCTTT
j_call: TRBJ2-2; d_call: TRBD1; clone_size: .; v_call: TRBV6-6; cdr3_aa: CARTRQGATTGELFF; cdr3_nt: TGTGCCAGGACCCGACAGGGGGCGACGACCGGGGAGCTGTTTTTT
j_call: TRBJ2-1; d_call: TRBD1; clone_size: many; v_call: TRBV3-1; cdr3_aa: CASSQLDRDYNEQFF; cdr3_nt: TGTGCCAGCAGCCAACTGGACAGGGACTACAATGAGCAGTTCTTC
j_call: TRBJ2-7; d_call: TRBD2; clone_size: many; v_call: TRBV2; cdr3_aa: CASSDSGGKWEQYF; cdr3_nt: TGTGCCAGCAGTGATTCGGGGGGGAAATGGGAGCAGTACTTC
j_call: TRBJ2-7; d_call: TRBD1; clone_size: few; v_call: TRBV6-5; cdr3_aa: CASHRTGTNEQYF; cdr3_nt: TGTGCCAGCCATCGGACAGGGACCAACGAGCAGTACTTC
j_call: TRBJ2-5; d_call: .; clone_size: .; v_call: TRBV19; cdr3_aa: CASRLGLQETLYF; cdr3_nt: TGTGCCAGTAGGTTAGGTCTGCAAGAGACCCTGTACTTC
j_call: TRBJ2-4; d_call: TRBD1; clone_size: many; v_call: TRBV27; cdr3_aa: CASRDRDIAKNIQYF; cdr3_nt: TGTGCCAGCCGGGACAGGGACATAGCCAAAAACATTCAGTACTTC
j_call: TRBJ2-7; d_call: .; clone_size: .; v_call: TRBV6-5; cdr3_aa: CASSYSLRGGYEQYF; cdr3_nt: TGTGCCAGCAGTTACTCATTGCGGGGAGGTTACGAGCAGTACTTC
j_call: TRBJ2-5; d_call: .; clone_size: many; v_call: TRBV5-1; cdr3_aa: CASSRDVWYQETQYF; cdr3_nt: TGCGCCAGCTCCCGGGACGTTTGGTACCAGGAGACCCAGTACTTC
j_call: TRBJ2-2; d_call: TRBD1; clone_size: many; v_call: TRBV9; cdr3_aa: CASSPQGAIGELFF; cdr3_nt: TGTGCCAGCAGCCCCCAGGGGGCCATCGGGGAGCTGTTTTTT
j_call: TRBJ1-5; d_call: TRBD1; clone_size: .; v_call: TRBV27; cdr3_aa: CASSLRDRYQPQHF; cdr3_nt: TGTGCCAGCAGTTTGAGGGACAGATATCAGCCCCAGCATTTT
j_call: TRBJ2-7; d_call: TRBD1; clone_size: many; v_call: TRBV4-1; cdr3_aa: CASSPSSTGTGALYEQYF; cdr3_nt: TGCGCCAGCAGCCCCTCTTCGACGGGGACAGGGGCCCTCTACGAGCAGTACTTC
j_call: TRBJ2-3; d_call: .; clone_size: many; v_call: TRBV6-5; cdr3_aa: CASSWTDFSTDTQYF; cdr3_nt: TGTGCCAGCAGTTGGACAGATTTTAGCACAGATACGCAGTATTTT
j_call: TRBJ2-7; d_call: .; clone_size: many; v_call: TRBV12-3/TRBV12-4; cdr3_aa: CASSFGPPAYEQYF; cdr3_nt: TGTGCCAGCAGTTTCGGTCCCCCGGCCTACGAGCAGTACTTC
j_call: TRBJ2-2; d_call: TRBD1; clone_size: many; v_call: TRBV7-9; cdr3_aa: CASSFPGTGSTGELFF; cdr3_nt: TGTGCCAGCAGCTTCCCCGGGACAGGGAGCACCGGGGAGCTGTTTTTT
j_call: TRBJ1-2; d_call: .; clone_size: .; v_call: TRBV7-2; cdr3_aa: CASSPLVAGYTF; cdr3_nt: TGTGCCAGCAGCCCCCTCGTGGCCGGCTACACCTTC
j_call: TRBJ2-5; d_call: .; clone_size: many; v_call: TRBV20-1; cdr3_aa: CSAQLTTQETQYF; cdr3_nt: TGCAGTGCACAACTAACGACACAAGAGACCCAGTACTTC
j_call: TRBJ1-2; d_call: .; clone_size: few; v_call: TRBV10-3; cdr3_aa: CAISSQQPADYGYTF; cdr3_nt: TGTGCCATCAGTTCCCAACAGCCAGCGGACTATGGCTACACCTTC
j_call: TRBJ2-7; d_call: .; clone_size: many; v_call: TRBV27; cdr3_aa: CASGRDEQYF; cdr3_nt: TGTGCCAGCGGCAGGGACGAGCAGTACTTC
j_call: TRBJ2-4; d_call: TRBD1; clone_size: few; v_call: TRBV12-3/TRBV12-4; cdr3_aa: CASSPDRGTKNIQYF; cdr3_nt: TGTGCCAGCAGCCCCGACAGGGGGACAAAAAACATTCAGTACTTC
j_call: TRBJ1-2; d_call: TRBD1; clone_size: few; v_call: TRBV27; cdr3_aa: CASSPGQGRYGYTF; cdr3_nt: TGTGCCAGCAGTCCAGGACAGGGCCGATATGGCTACACCTTC
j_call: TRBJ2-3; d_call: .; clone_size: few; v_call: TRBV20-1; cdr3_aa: CSAITRTDTQYF; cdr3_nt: TGCAGTGCTATAACTCGCACAGATACGCAGTATTTT
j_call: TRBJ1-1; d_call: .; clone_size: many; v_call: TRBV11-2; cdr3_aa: CASSLSQGGITEAFF; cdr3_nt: TGTGCCAGCAGCTTATCGCAGGGCGGGATTACTGAAGCTTTCTTT